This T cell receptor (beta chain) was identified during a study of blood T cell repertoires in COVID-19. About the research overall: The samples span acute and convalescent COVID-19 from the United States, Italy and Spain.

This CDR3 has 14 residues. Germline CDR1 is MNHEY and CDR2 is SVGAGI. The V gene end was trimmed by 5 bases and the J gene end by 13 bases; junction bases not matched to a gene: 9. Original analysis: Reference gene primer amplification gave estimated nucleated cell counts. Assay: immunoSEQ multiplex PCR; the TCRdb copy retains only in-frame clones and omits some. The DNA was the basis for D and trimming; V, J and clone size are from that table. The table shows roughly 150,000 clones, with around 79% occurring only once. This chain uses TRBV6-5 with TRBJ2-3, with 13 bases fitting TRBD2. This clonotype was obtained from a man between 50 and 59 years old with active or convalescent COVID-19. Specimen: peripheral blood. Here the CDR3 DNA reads TGTGCCAGCAGTATTGGACTAGCGGGGGTCATAAAGTATTTT. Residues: CASSIGLAGVIKYF.